The 32 T cell receptor beta chains given below trace back to one sample, sequenced in a study of beta chain features in type 1 diabetes. General study results and limits: Across all four CD4+ subsets, people with type 1 diabetes showed modestly shorter TCRB CDR3s.

The study reverse transcribed the entire isolated RNA, so it sequenced expressed TCRB transcripts. Clones were read by immunoSEQ multiplex PCR, and TCRdb kept only the in-frame ones, dropping some. This sample has 600,000 or so clones; roughly 12% occur once, and the top ten carry roughly 0.11%. What these receptors recognize is not known. Source material: naive CD4+ T cells from blood. Source of these receptors: a man aged 25 to 40 with type 1 diabetes.

V usage is TRBV7-2 and J usage is TRBJ2-2; TRBD2 matches at 11 bases. Per germline, CDR1 SGHTA and CDR2 FQGNSA. V shed 3 bases and J 0 bases; nucleotides not matched to a gene: 3. The CDR3 contains 17 residues. The CDR3 protein is CASSFPGLAANTGELFF. CDR3 DNA: TGTGCCAGCAGCTTCCCGGGACTAGCGGCGAACACCGGGGAGCTGTTTTTT.

V gene TRBV27 combines with J gene TRBJ1-5; possible D gene TRBD1, 5 bases. V lost 5 bases and J lost 7, with 15 bases in between. This CDR3 comprises 14 residues. The germline V gene has CDR1 MNHEY and CDR2 SMNVEV (reference sequence). The CDR3 DNA reads TGTGCCAGCAGTGATTCCGGGACGCCACAGCCCCAGCATTTT. It encodes CASSDSGTPQPQHF.

This clone was seen only a few times. The rearrangement links TRBV30 to TRBJ2-3; 11 nucleotides align to TRBD2. The CDR3 is 15 residues long. Trimming cost V 2 bases and J 1 base; bases outside gene matches: 2. The V gene's germline CDR1 is GTSNPN and CDR2 SVGIG (reference sequence). CDR3 DNA: TGTGCCTGGAGTCCGACTAGCGGGGGCACAGATACGCAGTATTTT. Protein product: CAWSPTSGGTDTQYF.

The chain links TRBV9 to TRBJ2-1; 9 bases agree with TRBD2. CDR1 is SGDLS and CDR2 is YYNGEE in the germline V gene. The trim removed 0 bases at V and 6 bases at J, leaving 4 bases unmatched. This CDR3 is built from 15 residues. The CDR3 region is CASSVDSGGLNEQFF. CDR3 DNA: TGTGCCAGCAGCGTAGATAGCGGGGGACTCAATGAGCAGTTCTTC.

The chain is built from TRBV6-1 and TRBJ1-5; the D is unclear. The CDR3 runs 14 residues. Germline-derived CDR1 and CDR2 are MNHNS and SASEGT. The V and J ends lost 3 bases and 4 bases respectively, with 10 bases between them. CDR3 nucleotides: TGTGCCAGCAGTGACCTGGGCGGGAATCAGCCCCAGCATTTT. This gives the protein CASSDLGGNQPQHF.

In this sample, this clone turned up a few times. The chain combines TRBV6-6 with TRBJ2-7; TRBD1 matches at 8 bases. Germline V gene data show CDR1 as MNHNY and CDR2 as SVGAGI (reference sequence). CDR3 size: 14 residues. V was clipped by 5 bases and J by 5 bases; unmatched bases: 8. CDR3: CASSPQGAANEQYF. CDR3 coding DNA: TGTGCCAGCAGTCCTCAGGGGGCGGCAAACGAGCAGTACTTC.

V is TRBV6-5 and J is TRBJ1-5; D may be TRBD1 (5 bases). This CDR3 has 15 amino acids. Trimming shortened V by 6 bases and J by 0 bases, and 12 bases separated the two germline ends. From germline, CDR1 is MNHEY and CDR2 SVGAGI. CDR3 bases: TGTGCCAGCAGGCGCACAGGTTATAGCAATCAGCCCCAGCATTTT. It codes for CASRRTGYSNQPQHF.

This clone was counted only a few times. The CDR3 nucleotides are TGTGCCAGCAGCGGAAGACAGGGAGGCAATGAGCAGTTCTTC. Its translation: CASSGRQGGNEQFF. The rearrangement joins TRBV9 to TRBJ2-1; maybe TRBD1 (7 bases). V lost 3 bases, J lost 6 bases, and 13 bases lay in between. The germline gives CDR1 SGDLS, CDR2 YYNGEE. CDR3 length: 14 amino acids.

This chain uses TRBV5-1 with TRBJ2-3; 7 positions agree with TRBD1. Per the germline V gene, CDR1 is SGHRS and CDR2 is YFSETQ. With V trimmed by 4 bases and J by 3 bases, 8 bases remained unmatched. The CDR3 sequence is 15 residues long. The CDR3: CASSPRQGSTDTQYF. The CDR3 DNA sequence: TGCGCCAGCAGCCCCCGACAGGGTAGTACAGATACGCAGTATTTT.

V and J are TRBV18 and TRBJ2-3; possible D gene TRBD1, 6 bases. Germline CDR1 KGHSH, CDR2 LQKENI. Between the trimmed V and J ends, which lost 6 bases and 2 bases, there was a span of 15 bases. The CDR3 totals 15 residues. CDR3 residues: CASSWIEGDTDTQYF. The DNA of the CDR3 is TGTGCCAGCTCCTGGATTGAGGGGGACACAGATACGCAGTATTTT. Based on the CDR3 plus reference TRBV18 and TRBJ2-3, the full variable domain is NAGVMQNPRHLVRRRGQEARLRCSPMKGHSHVYWYRQLPEEGLKFMVYLQKENIIDESGMPKERFSAEFPKEGPSILRIQQVVRGDSAAYFCASSWIEGDTDTQYFGPGTRLTVL.

This clone was counted only a few times. This chain connects TRBV19 to TRBJ2-7; tentatively, D is TRBD1 (6 bases). The V end lost 1 base, the J end lost 2 bases, and 15 bases lay between the germline ends. The CDR3 length is 16 residues. Germline values: CDR1 LNHDA, CDR2 SQIVND (reference sequence). In DNA, the CDR3 is TGTGCCAGTAGTATAGGCCCAACAGGGTTCCCCTACGAGCAGTACTTC. This gives the protein CASSIGPTGFPYEQYF. Full variable domain (outside the CDR3, taken from reference TRBV19 and TRBJ2-7): DGGITQSPKYLFRKEGQNVTLSCEQNLNHDAMYWYRQDPGQGLRLIYYSQIVNDFQKGDIAEGYSVSREKKESFPLTVTSAQKNPTAFYLCASSIGPTGFPYEQYFGPGTRLTVT.

V is TRBV7-9 and J is TRBJ2-3; D is ambiguous. Trimming pared 5 bases from V and 4 bases from J, leaving 10 bases between. CDR3 size: 13 residues. Per the germline V gene, CDR1 is SEHNR and CDR2 is FQNEAQ (reference sequence). DNA for the CDR3: TGTGCCAGCAGCACTTACGGAGCAGATACGCAGTATTTT. It translates to CASSTYGADTQYF.

This rearrangement joins TRBV29-1 to TRBJ2-7, with D unclear. Per the germline V gene, CDR1 is SQVTM and CDR2 is ANQGSEA. The CDR3 has 11 residues. V was trimmed by 3 bases and J by 6 bases, leaving 9 bases between them. CDR3 in amino acids: CSVEAFREQYF. As DNA, the CDR3 is TGCAGCGTTGAGGCCTTTCGCGAGCAGTACTTC.

The J gene is TRBJ1-4, the V gene TRBV2; the D is unclear. The V and J ends lost 1 base and 5 bases respectively, with 5 bases between them. The germline CDR1 and CDR2 sequences are SNHLY and FYNNEI. The CDR3 contains 13 residues. The CDR3 loop reads CASSEGLNEKLFF. CDR3 nucleotides: TGTGCCAGCAGTGAAGGGTTAAATGAAAAACTGTTTTTT.

The chain carries TRBV5-4 and TRBJ2-3; D is possibly TRBD2 (6 bases). The CDR3 extends over 15 amino acids. V was cut by 4 bases and J by 2 bases, with 14 bases left in between. Per the germline V gene, CDR1 is SGHNT and CDR2 is YYREEE (reference sequence). This chain's CDR3 is CASSTQTGVTDTQYF. DNA of the CDR3: TGTGCCAGCAGCACGCAGACGGGGGTCACAGATACGCAGTATTTT. Combining the CDR3 with reference TRBV5-4 and TRBJ2-3 gives the whole variable domain ETGVTQSPTHLIKTRGQQVTLRCSSQSGHNTVSWYQQALGQGPQFIFQYYREEENGRGNFPPRFSGLQFPNYSSELNVNALELDDSALYLCASSTQTGVTDTQYFGPGTRLTVL.

This chain uses TRBV11-3 with TRBJ1-6, with a weak D call TRBD1 (5 bases). Per germline, CDR1 SGHNT and CDR2 YENEEA. This CDR3 spans 15 amino acids. V lost 0 bases, J lost 5 bases, and 8 bases lay in between. The CDR3 DNA reads as TGTGCCAGCAGCTTAGATAGGGGCGATAATTCACCCCTCCACTTT. Translation: CASSLDRGDNSPLHF.

This chain connects TRBV29-1 to TRBJ2-2, with D perhaps TRBD1 (5 bases). Trimming left V 5 bases short and J 0 bases short, with 13 bases between. Germline values: CDR1 SQVTM, CDR2 ANQGSEA. The CDR3 consists of 15 residues. Written as DNA, the CDR3 is TGCAGCGTTTGGGGCAGTGCCGCGAACACCGGGGAGCTGTTTTTT. Its protein is CSVWGSAANTGELFF.

The V and J genes are TRBV15 and TRBJ2-2; 9 bases are a match to TRBD1. Germline CDR1 is LNHNV and CDR2 is YYDKDF (reference sequence). The CDR3 is 14 residues long. The junction had 3 bases not matched to a gene; V was cut back by 3 bases and J by 7 bases. The CDR3 loop reads CATSSRTGDGELFF. The CDR3 region has the DNA TGTGCCACCAGCAGTAGGACAGGGGACGGGGAGCTGTTTTTT.

The sample holds a few counts of this clone. The rearrangement uses TRBV30 and TRBJ1-5; D is possibly TRBD1 (6 bases). CDR1 GTSNPN and CDR2 SVGIG come from the germline V gene (reference sequence). The CDR3 totals 12 residues. Trimming pared 7 bases from V and 6 bases from J, leaving 13 bases between. The CDR3, as DNA: TGTGCCTTAAACAGGGCTGGTCAGCCCCAGCATTTT. Amino acid sequence: CALNRAGQPQHF.

This chain joins TRBV21-1 and TRBJ2-3; TRBD1, the D gene given by the table, was not confirmed from the DNA. TRBV21-1 is termed a pseudogene. The CDR3 has 15 amino acids. The CDR3 here is CASSPPGQGSDTQYF. DNA of the CDR3: TGTGCCAGCAGCCCCCCCGGACAGGGGTCAGATACGCAGTATTTT.

This clone was counted only a few times. The V and J genes are TRBV7-3 and TRBJ2-1, with 8 bases lining up with TRBD2. The germline V gene has CDR1 SGHTA and CDR2 FQGTGA. The CDR3 contains 16 residues. J lost 7 bases, V lost 5 bases, and 13 bases had no gene match. The CDR3 here is CASSPRNGGAGNEQFF. The CDR3 DNA is TGTGCCAGCAGCCCGAGGAACGGGGGGGCTGGGAATGAGCAGTTCTTC.

V is TRBV27 and J is TRBJ2-2; TRBD1 aligns across 12 bases. The ends lost 5 bases at V and 5 bases at J; junction bases unmatched: 9. Per germline, CDR1 MNHEY and CDR2 SMNVEV (reference sequence). This CDR3 has 17 residues. The CDR3, as DNA: TGTGCCAGCAGTCCCCGGGGACAGGGGGCTGTTACCGGGGAGCTGTTTTTT. Its protein is CASSPRGQGAVTGELFF.

CDR3 amino acids: CSAAGGPSNQPQHF. As DNA, the CDR3 is TGCAGCGCTGCGGGGGGTCCTAGCAATCAGCCCCAGCATTTT. This chain links TRBV29-1 with TRBJ1-5; D is perhaps TRBD1 (5 bases). V lost 7 bases and J 0 bases, leaving 13 bases between the germline ends. The CDR3 has 14 amino acids. Germline values: CDR1 SQVTM, CDR2 ANQGSEA.

The chain links TRBV21-1 to TRBJ2-1. TRBV21-1 is classified as a pseudogene. CDR3 length equals 14 residues. CDR3 bases: TGTGCCAGCAGCACCAAGGGATCCTACAATGAGCAGTTCTTC. The encoded protein is CASSTKGSYNEQFF.

This clone was seen a handful of times. The chain joins TRBV25-1 to TRBJ2-7, with D perhaps TRBD1 (7 bases). V dropped 3 bases and J dropped 9 bases, with 9 bases sitting between them. Germline V gene sequence: CDR1 MGHDK, CDR2 SYGVNS. The CDR3 loop spans 11 amino acids. CDR3 sequence reads: CASSDQGGQYF. DNA for the CDR3: TGTGCCAGCAGTGATCAGGGGGGGCAGTACTTC.

This clone has just a few counts. The chain has TRBV7-9 and TRBJ1-6, with D tentatively TRBD1 (5 bases). Trimming took off 4 bases at V and 7 bases at J, with 14 bases between the two ends. Germline CDR1 is SEHNR and CDR2 is FQNEAQ (reference sequence). The CDR3 runs 15 residues. CDR3 protein: CASSSRGSTNSPLHF. CDR3 nucleotides: TGTGCCAGCAGCTCGAGGGGTAGCACCAATTCACCCCTCCACTTT.

The chain has TRBV7-9 and TRBJ2-5; D is perhaps TRBD1 or TRBD2 (5 bases each). Germline V CDR1 and CDR2: SEHNR, FQNEAQ (reference sequence). V was clipped by 4 bases and J by 5 bases, with 26 bases between them. This CDR3 is built from 18 residues. CDR3 in DNA: TGTGCCAGCAGCTCGCCACTTATCCGGGACCGAGGTCGGGAGACCCAGTACTTC. Translating gives CASSSPLIRDRGRETQYF.

The chain carries TRBV30 and TRBJ2-7, with 7 bases lining up with TRBD1. The CDR3 totals 15 residues. The J segment lost 7 bases and the V segment lost 0 bases, leaving 12 bases of the junction unmatched. Germline V gives CDR1 GTSNPN, CDR2 SVGIG (reference sequence). The DNA for the CDR3 is TGTGCCTGGAGTGTTCTTTCCGACAGGGCAGGGGAGCAGTACTTC. It is translated as CAWSVLSDRAGEQYF.

This clone was counted only a few times. The chain has TRBV15 and TRBJ2-7, with 9 nucleotides matching TRBD2. The V gene's germline CDR1 is LNHNV and CDR2 YYDKDF (reference sequence). V lost 6 bases and J lost 4; bases outside the gene matches: 7. CDR3 size: 14 residues. The CDR3 region has the DNA TGTGCCACCAGGGAAGGACTAGCGACATACGAGCAGTACTTC. The encoded protein is CATREGLATYEQYF.

The chain recombines TRBV14 with TRBJ2-1, with D possibly called TRBD1 or TRBD2 (5 bases each). This CDR3 region has 17 residues. Germline V CDR1 and CDR2: SGHDN, FVKESK. The germline V and J ends were trimmed by 0 bases and 4 bases, with 16 bases remaining between them. CDR3 nucleotide sequence: TGTGCCAGCAGCCAAGATGTGAGGGGATTAATTTACAATGAGCAGTTCTTC. Translating it yields CASSQDVRGLIYNEQFF.

The V gene is TRBV6-5, the J gene TRBJ2-7; 7 bases are a match to TRBD2. The trim removed 7 bases at V and 2 bases at J, leaving 11 bases unmatched. There are 15 residues in the CDR3. Germline assignment: CDR1 MNHEY and CDR2 SVGAGI. The CDR3 loop is CASTPWASGTYEQYF. For the CDR3, the DNA is TGTGCCAGCACCCCGTGGGCTAGCGGAACCTACGAGCAGTACTTC.

A few counts support this clone. The chain employs TRBV20-1 and TRBJ2-5; a possible D gene is TRBD1 (5 bases). V was cut by 5 bases and J by 5 bases, with 6 bases left in between. The germline gives CDR1 DFQATT, CDR2 SNEGSKA (reference sequence). There are 10 residues in the CDR3. CDR3 nucleotides: TGCAGTGCTGGGGCGGAGACCCAGTACTTC. This encodes CSAGAETQYF.